This T cell receptor (beta chain) came from a study of blood T cells in healthy people across ages. Looking at the study overall: Template switching recovered approximately one barcoded beta molecule for every two T cells.

The V and J ends lost 4 bases and 0 bases respectively, with 11 bases between them. CDR1 and CDR2 (germline): SGDLS, YYNGEE. This CDR3 contains 16 residues. Primed by a sample-barcoded 5' primer and a J-beta primer mix, a second PCR proceeded for about 7 to 11 cycles. TCRdb ran MiXCR on the 5' RACE reads and lists one entry per CDR3 protein. The table lists about 930,000 distinct CDR3 sequences, about 27% of them singletons, with about 10% in the top ten. The same sample was also used in a study of T cells of mothers and their children. That work states: The yield was over 9 million TCR beta CDR3 reads from each mother and 2.5 million to 3 million from each child.

Sequenced: blood. The source of this sequence is a middle-aged woman in good health. The V and J genes are TRBV9 and TRBJ2-6; D remains unclear. CDR3 residues: CASSQFLHSGANVLTF. CDR3 in DNA: TGTGCCAGCAGCCAATTTCTGCACTCTGGGGCCAACGTCCTGACTTTC.